This TCR beta chain is from a study of cytomegalovirus exposure and HLA in healthy donors listed by TCRdb under 2017. Looking at the study overall: An earlier analysis of 587 of the donors reported 276 Gb of sequence data and 95 million to 120 million unique TCR beta sequences obtained from roughly 180 million T cells. An early release covering about 600 HLA-typed donors comprised 300 to 350 gigabases of sequencing data and tens of millions of unique TCR sequences. Among the roughly 410 genotyped donors, around 81% belonged to the genetic ancestry cluster associated with self-reported Caucasian donors. The study aimed to test whether cataloging public T cell receptors could reveal signatures of past pathogen exposure. The T cell repertoires of 550 to 850 subjects were profiled by immunosequencing and related to cytomegalovirus serostatus. Besides the first cohort of hundreds of subjects, a separate validation cohort made up of 120 or so different subjects was used. High-throughput TCR immunosequencing, statistical association of individual TCRs with disease status, and machine learning were combined to predict cytomegalovirus infection status. To study patterns of TCR occurrence, a later analysis re-analyzed previously published TCR beta repertoires from 500 to 850 donors and added high-resolution HLA genotyping. Rather than using new phenotypic data, the later analysis identified candidate immune exposures from TCR beta sequences and from how often those sequences occurred across donors. To decide whether each TCR beta V gene segment behaved as functional or pseudogenic, an earlier analysis of some 580 of the donors relied on high-throughput TCR beta sequencing. Donor age, sex, ethnicity and CMV serostatus were collected together with the repertoire data. A later genetic analysis took genome-wide SNP genotypes for about 55% of the roughly 700 donors and used that subset as a discovery cohort. All discovery cohort repertoires had been generated on a single sequencing platform. Class I and class II HLA loci were covered by the typing at four-digit resolution. The number of donors typed differed by locus, with roughly 620-630 for A, B, C, DRB1 and DQB1, about 500 for DQA1, 606 for DPA1, and some 440 for DPB1. Several DR-DQ haplotypes were handled as single units for association and clustering because linkage in the cohort was strong. Among some 400 genotyped donors of the cohort, an average of approximately 200,000 unique TCR beta nucleotide sequences was sequenced per donor, of which roughly 18% were non-productive.

Libraries were prepared through the immunoSEQ multiplex PCR assay. For the multiplex PCR, a mixture combining 60 forward primers for TCR Vbeta segments and 13 reverse primers for TCR Jbeta segments was used. The CDR3 region of rearranged TCR beta genes was amplified from genomic DNA by a multiplex PCR assay. The amplified TCR beta libraries were sequenced on the Illumina HiSeq System as 87-base-pair reads. Per the source publication's procedure: In a later analysis, 77 million or so unique TCR beta chains were counted across the roughly 670 repertoires, and about 10 million of these chains were shared by at least two donors. A nearest-neighbor algorithm error-corrected the raw reads and collapsed the reads into unique sequences, merging closely related sequences to remove PCR and sequencing errors. V, D and J gene segments were assigned by aligning CDR3 sequences to IMGT reference sequences. For a sequence to be retained, at least a six-nucleotide match to both a V gene segment and a J gene segment was required. Rearrangements were classified as productive when the CDR3 lacked stop codons and remained in frame with V and J, and all other rearrangements were classified as non-productive. CDR3 was defined according to IMGT convention as the region running from the second conserved V-encoded cysteine to the conserved J-encoded phenylalanine. The earlier analysis of about 620 of the donors excluded sequences that lacked an unambiguous match to a single V gene segment. An earlier analysis of fewer than 750 of the donors classified V segments as functional when productive rearrangements were above 56.7% and as segregating when the standard deviation between donors was above 5%. To diagnose cytomegalovirus status from the catalog of TCR beta chain sequences, a statistical classification framework was built. In a later analysis, TCR nucleotide sequences were compared against IMGT/GENE-DB human TR gene sequences so that V and J genes could be assigned. Using the TCRdist pipeline, a later analysis assigned CDR3 sequences along with most-parsimonious VDJ recombination scenarios. In a later analysis, each TCR beta chain was defined by its CDR3 amino acid sequence together with its V-gene family, and reads without a unique V-gene family were excluded. A later analysis removed several hundred highly shared, low-generation-probability nucleotide sequences to deal with suspected cross-contamination and a sequencing artifact. A later analysis calculated a clonal expansion index for each public chain from normalized within-repertoire ranks of inferred template counts. In a later analysis, generation probabilities were computed using a VDJ recombination model fitted to out-of-frame rearrangements, and the results were checked against IGoR. A later analysis scored TCR-TCR, TCR-HLA and TCR-CMV co-occurrence with hypergeometric tests, applying a repertoire-size bias correction to TCR pairs. To estimate false discovery rates, a later analysis permuted the HLA or CMV assignments 20 times. In a later analysis, co-occurring TCRs were grouped using DBSCAN, with TCRdist sequence similarity added in when clustering inside HLA-allele-positive subsets. For co-occurrence clustering, repertoires with fewer than 30,000 or more than 120,000 public chains were excluded, along with roughly 5 repertoires with anomalous nucleotide sharing. In its TCRdb copy, this immuneACCESS table keeps in-frame sequences only and misses some clones. Where compared with another copy, unresolved V genes explain less than half of these, and the others have no known cause. The DNA gave D and trimming, while V, J and clone size come from that table. The sample table lists about 120,000 clones, around two thirds of them with a count of one. Roughly 10% of the sample is taken by the ten largest.

General findings and caveats noted by the study authors: In the study, some 180 TCR beta chains were listed as associated with cytomegalovirus. Assigning TCR associations to individual alleles was difficult when HLA alleles, especially DR and DQ, strongly co-occurred. The presence/absence analyses assumed that sequencing depth was roughly uniform across donors, and that assumption may not be true. This cohort had only TCR beta chains sequenced, and the lack of alpha or paired-chain data limited which features could be detected. In an earlier analysis of 500 to 650 of the donors, most TCR beta V segments appeared in productive rearrangements about 87% or about 30% of the time, broadly matching IMGT annotations. Most TCR sequences were observed very rarely across donors, whereas some public TCRs were present in many individuals. In a later analysis, several top co-occurrence clusters were reported to appear linked to parvovirus B19, influenza, CMV and Epstein-Barr virus. A later analysis found that most CMV-associated TCR beta chains appeared HLA-restricted, with HLA associations seemingly driven largely by CMV exposure. In a later genetic analysis, fewer N-insertions in productive TCRs were reported among donors in an Asian-associated ancestry cluster than the approximately 710-donor mean. The authors suggested that the approach could potentially be generalized to other disease states and immunological phenotypes. In a later genetic analysis, a missense DCLRE1C variant was associated with V-gene and J-gene trimming of TCR beta chains, and the association was replicated in an independent cohort. A further reported finding was that TCR beta sequences accurately predicted the HLA-A and HLA-B alleles for most subjects in the first cohort. A group of highly shared sequence variants was considered likely to be a technical artifact of the sequencing pipeline. The only immune exposure information available for the cohort was CMV serostatus. In a later analysis, HLA-associated TCR beta chains were found to be more clonally expanded and to have lower generation probabilities than equally common non-associated chains. Because HLA typing was unavailable for some donors at each locus, only the typed subset was used in association tests. At a false discovery rate of 0.05, a later analysis linked fewer than 20,000 TCR beta sequences to specific HLA alleles. A few of the identified cytomegalovirus-associated TCR beta chains were confirmed in vitro to be specific for cytomegalovirus antigens. Cytomegalovirus status was reported to be diagnosed by the classifier with high specificity and sensitivity in both the original and validation cohorts. About 17 rarely observed V segments, including chromosome 9 orphons, were excluded from the earlier analysis of about 610 of the donors because counts were too low. Linkage disequilibrium might explain the correlated functional status among segregating V segments, but an unknown experimental factor could not be ruled out. In a later analysis, the rate of TCR association differed among HLA loci, with DRB1 alleles having the most associated TCRs and HLA-C alleles having the fewest.

On this clone: Its binding antigen is unknown. No per-base quality is available; no much larger clone lies one base away.

In total, 600 or so healthy bone marrow donors made up the cohort. All cohort members were sampled while nominally healthy, although unrecorded immune exposures were likely present. The donor tested CMV seropositive, placing the donor among the 250 to 350 seropositive members of the cohort. Each donor provided a peripheral blood sample, and peripheral blood mononuclear cells were used for TCR beta sequencing. The Qiagen DNeasy Blood Extraction Kit was used to extract genomic DNA from the blood cell samples. The sequenced material came from PBMCs. The sequence was obtained from a woman in her forties in good health and CMV-seropositive.

The CDR3 has the sequence CASSQAPLASGGDTQYF. At the DNA level, the sequence is TGCGCCAGCAGCCAAGCCCCGTTAGCCTCGGGTGGCGACACGCAGTATTTT. The sequence joins TRBV4-1 to TRBJ2-3, with the D gene not clear enough to name. There are 17 amino acids in the CDR3, from cysteine to phenylalanine inclusive. Just CDR3 DNA is preserved here, 51 bases in frame from base 1. V loses 1 base of germline sequence and J loses 9 bases, and the interval between the two ends is 23 bases. CDR1 and CDR2, looked up from the germline V gene, are MGHRA and YSYEKL.